This entry lists 9 T cell receptor beta chains sequenced from one sample in a study of cytomegalovirus exposure and HLA in healthy donors. 60 Vbeta and 13 Jbeta primers were used in PCR. Profiling relied on immunoSEQ multiplex PCR, and the TCRdb table lists in-frame clones only, not all of them. The sample has 150,000 to 200,000 clones; about 79% are singletons. The sample was PBMCs. These receptors all come from a woman aged 50 to 65 in good health and CMV-seropositive.

The J gene is TRBJ2-7, the V gene TRBV28, with D possibly TRBD1 on 8 matching bases. CDR3 size: 14 residues. V was pared by 4 bases and J by 4 bases, with 14 bases between. The germline V gene has CDR1 MDHEN and CDR2 SYDVKM. The CDR3 DNA sequence: TGTGCCAGCAGTTCCAGCGGGGACAGGTACGAGCAGTACTTC. Amino acids: CASSSSGDRYEQYF.

The chain joins TRBV4-1 to TRBJ1-1, with 9 bases fitting TRBD1. This CDR3 spans 17 amino acids. J lost 3 bases, V lost 4 bases, and 12 bases had no gene match. Germline assignment: CDR1 MGHRA and CDR2 YSYEKL. In DNA, the CDR3 is TGCGCCAGCAGCCCAACAGGGGGCGGTCGAGAGGACACTGAAGCTTTCTTT. It encodes CASSPTGGGREDTEAFF.

The chain is built from TRBV7-2 and TRBJ1-1; 7 bases match TRBD1. The CDR3 is 14 amino acids. With V trimmed by 3 bases and J by 1 base, 2 bases remained unmatched. Germline CDR1 SGHTA, CDR2 FQGNSA. CDR3 nucleotide sequence: TGTGCCAGCAGCTTGGAGGGGGCGAACACTGAAGCTTTCTTT. Protein product: CASSLEGANTEAFF.

The gene calls are TRBV5-1 and TRBJ2-7, with 9 bases that match TRBD1. The CDR3 sequence is 14 residues long. Germline V CDR1 and CDR2: SGHRS, YFSETQ. With V trimmed by 3 bases and J by 5 bases, 6 bases remained unmatched. The CDR3 sequence is CASSSIRTGDEQYF. The CDR3 region has the DNA TGCGCCAGCAGCTCCATCCGGACAGGGGACGAGCAGTACTTC.

The chain combines TRBV25-1 with TRBJ2-1; TRBD1 is a possible D gene (5 bases). The germline V gene has CDR1 MGHDK and CDR2 SYGVNS. The V end was cut by 3 bases, the J end by 5 bases, with 11 bases between. The CDR3 has 14 amino acids. The CDR3, as DNA: TGTGCCAGCAGTGACGAGACAGTGAACAATGAGCAGTTCTTC. Its protein is CASSDETVNNEQFF. Full variable domain (outside the CDR3, taken from reference TRBV25-1 and TRBJ2-1): EADIYQTPRYLVIGTGKKITLECSQTMGHDKMYWYQQDPGMELHLIHYSYGVNSTEKGDLSSESTVSRIRTEHFPLTLESARPSHTSQYLCASSDETVNNEQFFGPGTRLTVL.

The J gene is TRBJ2-7, the V gene TRBV29-1; TRBD1 is a possible D gene (6 bases). The CDR3 sequence is 11 residues long. From germline, CDR1 is SQVTM and CDR2 ANQGSEA. With 6 bases removed from V and 4 bases from J, the gap between germline ends came to 10 bases. The CDR3: CSVGTSYEQYF. In DNA, the CDR3 is TGCAGCGTCGGGACATCTTACGAGCAGTACTTC.

The chain employs TRBV7-9 and TRBJ1-5; D unclear. Germline assignment: CDR1 SEHNR and CDR2 FQNEAQ (reference sequence). CDR3 size: 14 residues. V gave up 1 base and J gave up 7 bases, with 11 bases separating them. The CDR3 DNA sequence: TGTGCCAGCAGCTTAGGTGAGGGTTTGCAGCCCCAGCATTTT. Residues: CASSLGEGLQPQHF.

V and J are TRBV27 and TRBJ2-5; 8 positions match TRBD2. V gave up 8 bases and J gave up 4 bases; unmatched junction bases: 6. The CDR3 loop spans 13 amino acids. The germline gives CDR1 MNHEY, CDR2 SMNVEV (reference sequence). CDR3 protein: CASRPGGGETQYF. The CDR3 coding sequence is TGTGCCAGCCGACCGGGGGGGGGAGAGACCCAGTACTTC.

CDR3 bases: TGTGCCAGCGGAACAGGGGCGAATCAGCCCCAGCATTTT. This codes for CASGTGANQPQHF. The chain recombines TRBV11-2 with TRBJ1-5; TRBD1 matches 7 bases. The ends lost 8 bases at V and 4 bases at J; junction bases unmatched: 5. The germline V gene encodes CDR1 SGHAT and CDR2 FQNNGV. The CDR3 is 13 residues long.